The text below deals with one T cell receptor (beta chain). It was RNA transcripts that yielded the amplified TCR beta CDR3 regions. Initially, a first-round RT-PCR of the TCR CDR3 employed the HTBI primer set. TCRdb itself ran the multiplex PCR reads through MiXCR, one entry per CDR3 protein. The profile covers under 130,000 distinct CDR3 sequences, with less than 55% appearing a single time and about 26% taken by the ten largest. These data come from a study of T cells in Graves' hyperthyroidism and ophthalmopathy. Sequencing was done on a sample of blood. The clonotype originates from a man aged 40-49 years with Graves' hyperthyroidism.

The CDR3 sequence: CSVWTDYGYTF. The CDR3 region has the DNA TGCAGCGTGTGGACTGACTATGGCTACACCTTC. The chain links TRBV29-1 to TRBJ1-2; D remains ambiguous. The ends were cut back, 6 bases at V and 3 bases at J, with 8 bases in the middle. Looked up from germline, CDR1 is SQVTM and CDR2 is ANQGSEA. This CDR3 comprises 11 residues.